This passage covers 14 T cell receptor beta chains from one sample sequenced in a study of PD-L1 blockade in urothelial cancer. TCRdb's table, derived via immunoSEQ multiplex PCR, lists solely in-frame clones and lacks some. The profile shows fewer than 40,000 clones, 75% to 95% of them singletons. Material: PBMCs, obtained around atezolizumab (anti-PD-L1) treatment. The receptors were gathered from a man between 65 and 85 years old with urothelial cancer.

The genes are TRBV18 and TRBJ2-1, with 7 bases lining up with TRBD2. V shed 6 bases, J shed 5 bases, and the junction held 10 bases outside the gene matches. Germline lookup yields CDR1 KGHSH and CDR2 LQKENI. The CDR3 has 15 amino acids. The CDR3 DNA sequence: TGTGCCAGCTCCCCCCGGGCGGGAGATAACAATGAGCAGTTCTTC. This codes for CASSPRAGDNNEQFF.

The J gene is TRBJ2-1, the V gene TRBV5-1; D gene uncertain. V was cut by 1 base and J by 8 bases, with 10 bases left in between. Germline V gives CDR1 SGHRS, CDR2 YFSETQ. This CDR3 contains 13 residues. In DNA form, the CDR3 reads TGCGCCAGCAGCTTGTCTCTCAGTGATGAGCAGTTCTTC. It is translated as CASSLSLSDEQFF.

This clone was detected only a few times. This sequence joins TRBV28 and TRBJ2-1; no reliable D call. With 10 bases removed from V and 4 bases from J, the gap between germline ends came to 11 bases. The CDR3 sequence is 12 residues long. In germline, CDR1 is MDHEN, CDR2 SYDVKM. CDR3: CATKSPYNEQFF. The DNA of the CDR3 is TGTGCCACTAAATCCCCTTACAATGAGCAGTTCTTC.

As regards this clone: At one of its ends the junction is not consistent with the germline gene, which may arise from a read error. The V gene is TRBV28, the J gene TRBJ2-7; 7 bases match TRBD1. Germline V gives CDR1 MDHEN, CDR2 SYDVKM. The CDR3 spans 13 residues. The chain's CDR3 is CASSLPGTDERYF. In DNA, the CDR3 is TGTGCCAGCAGTTTACCAGGGACAGACGAGCGGTACTTC.

The chain recombines TRBV7-5 with TRBJ1-1; no check of the table's D call, TRBD1, against the DNA was made. TRBV7-5 is classified as a pseudogene. The CDR3 has 14 amino acids. The CDR3 DNA sequence: TGTGTCAGAAGCTTGGACAGGGTGAACACTGAAGCTTTCTTT. Its protein is CVRSLDRVNTEAFF.

The V call is TRBV9, the J call TRBJ2-7; TRBD2 aligns across 7 bases. V dropped 4 bases and J dropped 3; count of bases not matched to a gene: 4. Germline assignment: CDR1 SGDLS and CDR2 YYNGEE. CDR3 length equals 13 residues. CDR3 sequence reads: CASSRGGNYEQYF. The CDR3 DNA is TGTGCCAGCAGCCGCGGGGGAAACTACGAGCAGTACTTC.

This clone has a handful of counts. The same CDR3 can be traced to other DNA sequences in this sample. V is TRBV9 and J is TRBJ2-1, with D maybe TRBD1 (5 bases). The V gene's germline CDR1 is SGDLS and CDR2 YYNGEE. Trimming took 3 bases from V and 0 from J, leaving 7 bases between them. The CDR3 is 14 residues long. The CDR3 loop reads CASSAGNSYNEQFF. The CDR3 region has the DNA TGTGCCAGCAGCGCAGGGAACTCCTACAATGAGCAGTTCTTC.

Only one count was recorded for this clone. V gene TRBV2 combines with J gene TRBJ2-5, with D perhaps TRBD1 (6 bases). CDR1 is SNHLY, CDR2 FYNNEI, per germline. The CDR3 has 15 residues. V shed 7 bases and J shed 5 bases, with 20 bases lying between them. The CDR3 reads CASNPQGQLRETQYF. CDR3 DNA sequence: TGTGCCAGCAACCCTCAGGGGCAGCTGAGGGAGACCCAGTACTTC. Full variable domain (remainder filled in from reference TRBV2 and TRBJ2-5): EPEVTQTPSHQVTQMGQEVILRCVPISNHLYFYWYRQILGQKVEFLVSFYNNEISEKSEIFDDQFSVERPDGSNFTLKIRSTKLEDSAMYFCASNPQGQLRETQYFGPGTRLLVL.

This chain connects TRBV2 to TRBJ1-1, with TRBD1 identical over 9 bases. This CDR3 region has 16 residues. V gave up 5 bases and J gave up 1 base; unmatched junction bases: 8. Germline CDR1 reads SNHLY; CDR2 reads FYNNEI. This chain's CDR3 is CASSQTGTGPNTEAFF. CDR3 nucleotides: TGTGCCAGCAGTCAGACCGGGACAGGGCCGAACACTGAAGCTTTCTTT.

The V gene is TRBV25-1, the J gene TRBJ2-1; 9 positions match TRBD2. The V gene's germline CDR1 is MGHDK and CDR2 SYGVNS. V shed 2 bases, J shed 0 bases, and the junction held 2 bases outside the gene matches. The CDR3 is made up of 16 amino acids. CDR3 sequence reads: CASSETSGHSYNEQFF. The CDR3 DNA sequence: TGTGCCAGCAGTGAAACTAGCGGGCACTCCTACAATGAGCAGTTCTTC.

The chain is built from TRBV5-6 and TRBJ2-7; 7 nucleotides agree with TRBD2. This CDR3 has 14 residues. V shed 0 bases, J shed 7 bases, and the junction held 7 bases outside the gene matches. Germline lookup yields CDR1 SGHDT and CDR2 YYEEEE. The CDR3 DNA reads as TGTGCCAGCAGCTTGGGGACGCGGGGGTGGGAGCAGTACTTC. This sequence encodes CASSLGTRGWEQYF.

This rearrangement joins TRBV5-1 to TRBJ2-4; tentative D call: TRBD2 (5 bases). Germline CDR1 and CDR2: SGHRS and YFSETQ. This CDR3 has 15 residues. The ends were cut back, 0 bases at V and 0 bases at J, with 7 bases in the middle. CDR3 nucleotides: TGCGCCAGCAGCTTGGGACTACTAGCCAAAAACATTCAGTACTTC. This translates into CASSLGLLAKNIQYF.

This clone was detected once. The genes are TRBV2 and TRBJ1-2; D is unresolved. From germline, CDR1 is SNHLY and CDR2 FYNNEI. The CDR3 runs to 11 residues. Trimming took 4 bases from V and 7 from J, leaving 7 bases between them. The DNA of the CDR3 is TGTGCCAGCAGTGTGGAGGGTGGCTACACCTTC. Translated, it gives CASSVEGGYTF.

The CDR3 is CSVKLSGMRYNEQFF. CDR3 bases: TGCAGCGTTAAACTTAGCGGGATGAGATACAATGAGCAGTTCTTC. This chain connects TRBV29-1 to TRBJ2-1, with 8 bases matching TRBD2. There are 15 residues in the CDR3. Losses at the gene ends were 5 bases for V and 4 bases for J; bases not matched to a gene: 10. Germline V gives CDR1 SQVTM, CDR2 ANQGSEA.